These T cell receptor beta chains were read from a single sample in a study of siplizumab effects on memory and regulatory T cells. Using immunoSEQ multiplex PCR, the repertoire was profiled, and TCRdb retains in-frame clones only, with some absent. There are tens of thousands of clones in the sample; more than 80% occur only once, and less than 45% lies in the top ten. The sample consisted of CD8+ T cells sorted from blood. The receptors come from a human donor in good health. CDR3s include the opening cysteine and the closing phenylalanine or tryptophan. Each record gives: clone size, CDR3 length, V gene, D gene, J gene, CDR3 protein, CDR3 DNA. The D gene is left open where the match is weak. Some rows have no size entry. The others give once, few or many, or a class for an expanded clone.

size: .; length: 12; V: TRBV4-1; D: .; J: TRBJ2-2; CDR3: CASSLNPGELFF; DNA: TGCGCCAGCAGCTTGAACCCCGGGGAGCTGTTTTTT
size: .; length: 15; V: TRBV7-8; D: .; J: TRBJ2-3; CDR3: CASSLVHIDTDTQYF; DNA: TGTGCCAGCAGCTTAGTTCATATAGACACAGATACGCAGTATTTT
size: .; length: 14; V: TRBV9; D: .; J: TRBJ2-5; CDR3: CASSNGWVGETQYF; DNA: TGTGCCAGCAGTAACGGCTGGGTGGGTGAGACCCAGTACTTC
size: .; length: 13; V: TRBV5-1; D: .; J: TRBJ1-1; CDR3: CASSFSTGAEAFF; DNA: TGCGCCAGCAGCTTCTCTACTGGTGCTGAAGCTTTCTTT
size: .; length: 17; V: TRBV15; D: .; J: TRBJ2-4; CDR3: CATSRGGGALGKNIQYF; DNA: TGTGCCACCAGCCGGGGAGGAGGCGCCTTGGGCAAAAACATTCAGTACTTC
size: .; length: 16; V: TRBV9; D: .; J: TRBJ1-2; CDR3: CASSALREKGNYGYTF; DNA: TGTGCCAGCAGCGCCCTTCGGGAGAAGGGGAACTATGGCTACACCTTC
size: .; length: 11; V: TRBV20-1; D: .; J: TRBJ2-5; CDR3: CSANGGETQYF; DNA: TGCAGTGCTAACGGTGGGGAGACCCAGTACTTC
size: .; length: 14; V: TRBV13; D: .; J: TRBJ1-1; CDR3: CASSLGLGGAVAFF; DNA: TGTGCCAGCAGCTTAGGCCTGGGGGGGGCGGTAGCTTTCTTT
size: .; length: 14; V: TRBV9; D: .; J: TRBJ1-3; CDR3: CASSGTGSGNTIYF; DNA: TGTGCCAGCAGCGGGACTGGGTCTGGAAACACCATATATTTT
size: .; length: 11; V: TRBV27; D: .; J: TRBJ1-2; CDR3: CASGRAYGYTF; DNA: TGTGCCAGCGGACGGGCGTATGGCTACACCTTC
size: .; length: 15; V: TRBV7-3; D: TRBD1; J: TRBJ1-4; CDR3: CASSPQGQGNEKLFF; DNA: TGTGCCAGCAGCCCCCAGGGACAGGGGAATGAAAAACTGTTTTTT
size: .; length: 16; V: TRBV2; D: TRBD2; J: TRBJ2-3; CDR3: CASSGTSGALTDTQYF; DNA: TGTGCCAGCAGTGGGACTAGCGGAGCTCTCACAGATACGCAGTATTTT
size: .; length: 12; V: TRBV28; D: .; J: TRBJ2-7; CDR3: CASSLWGTEQYF; DNA: TGTGCCAGCAGTTTATGGGGCACCGAGCAGTACTTC
size: .; length: 15; V: TRBV6-4; D: TRBD2; J: TRBJ2-3; CDR3: CASSVSGGRTDTQYF; DNA: TGTGCCAGCAGTGTGTCCGGCGGGAGGACAGATACGCAGTATTTT
size: .; length: 14; V: TRBV4-2; D: .; J: TRBJ1-2; CDR3: CASSQDEGIYGYTF; DNA: TGTGCCAGCAGCCAAGATGAAGGCATATATGGCTACACCTTC
size: .; length: 11; V: TRBV7-9; D: .; J: TRBJ2-1; CDR3: CASSPDNEQFF; DNA: TGTGCCAGCAGCCCCGACAATGAGCAGTTCTTC
size: .; length: 17; V: TRBV27; D: TRBD2; J: TRBJ2-2; CDR3: CASSGTRTSGNTGELFF; DNA: TGTGCCAGCAGTGGGACCCGGACTAGCGGAAACACCGGGGAGCTGTTTTTT
size: .; length: 14; V: TRBV7-9; D: TRBD2; J: TRBJ2-1; CDR3: CASSLGGSVGEQFF; DNA: TGTGCCAGCAGCTTAGGCGGGAGTGTGGGTGAGCAGTTCTTC
size: once; length: 14; V: TRBV9; D: .; J: TRBJ2-7; CDR3: CASSADHRGYEQYF; DNA: TGTGCCAGCAGCGCGGACCATCGGGGTTACGAGCAGTACTTC
size: once; length: 13; V: TRBV5-8; D: .; J: TRBJ1-2; CDR3: CASSFDGTDGYTF; DNA: TGTGCCAGCAGCTTCGATGGCACGGACGGCTACACCTTC
size: .; length: 15; V: TRBV7-7; D: .; J: TRBJ2-2; CDR3: CASSFLPLNTGELFF; DNA: TGTGCTAGCAGCTTCTTGCCCTTGAACACCGGGGAGCTGTTTTTT
size: .; length: 14; V: TRBV6-5; D: .; J: TRBJ2-6; CDR3: CASSTEAGANVLTF; DNA: TGTGCCAGCAGCACCGAAGCTGGGGCCAACGTCCTGACTTTC
size: .; length: 14; V: TRBV6-6; D: .; J: TRBJ2-2; CDR3: CASRANRYTGELFF; DNA: TGTGCCAGCAGAGCGAATCGTTACACCGGGGAGCTGTTTTTT
size: .; length: 12; V: TRBV6-1; D: .; J: TRBJ2-5; CDR3: CASRADGETQYF; DNA: TGTGCCAGCCGGGCTGACGGAGAGACCCAGTACTTC
size: few; length: 12; V: TRBV21-1; D: .; J: TRBJ1-1; CDR3: CASSGSNTEAFF; DNA: TGTGCCAGCAGCGGTTCGAACACTGAAGCTTTCTTT
size: .; length: 14; V: TRBV27; D: .; J: TRBJ2-7; CDR3: CASSELGTGYEQYF; DNA: TGTGCCAGCAGTGAGCTGGGGACGGGTTACGAGCAGTACTTC
size: once; length: 13; V: TRBV19; D: .; J: TRBJ2-1; CDR3: CASSSSAYNEQFF; DNA: TGTGCCAGTAGTTCCTCTGCCTACAATGAGCAGTTCTTC
size: .; length: 13; V: TRBV7-3; D: .; J: TRBJ1-6; CDR3: CASSSDRNSPLHF; DNA: TGTGCCAGCAGCTCCGACAGGAATTCACCCCTCCACTTT
size: .; length: 12; V: TRBV11-3; D: .; J: TRBJ2-7; CDR3: CASSLTVYEQYF; DNA: TGTGCCAGCAGCTTGACAGTCTACGAGCAGTACTTC
size: .; length: 16; V: TRBV28; D: TRBD1; J: TRBJ2-1; CDR3: CASSFLGTGGYNEQFF; DNA: TGTGCCAGCAGTTTTCTTGGGACAGGGGGCTACAATGAGCAGTTCTTC
size: .; length: 15; V: TRBV4-3; D: .; J: TRBJ2-7; CDR3: CASSQDLKGWGEQYF; DNA: TGCGCCAGCAGCCAAGATTTGAAGGGGTGGGGCGAGCAGTACTTC
size: .; length: 13; V: TRBV5-4; D: .; J: TRBJ2-5; CDR3: CASSPGDRETQYF; DNA: TGTGCCAGCAGCCCGGGGGACCGAGAGACCCAGTACTTC
size: .; length: 11; V: TRBV27; D: .; J: TRBJ2-7; CDR3: CASSFGHEQYF; DNA: TGTGCCAGCAGTTTCGGCCACGAGCAGTACTTC
size: .; length: 13; V: TRBV27; D: TRBD1; J: TRBJ2-7; CDR3: CASSFNRGHEQYF; DNA: TGTGCCAGCAGTTTTAACAGGGGGCACGAGCAGTACTTC